This T cell receptor beta chain was captured in a study of blood T cell repertoires in COVID-19. Participants' reported clinical history set cohort assignment. In the original analysis: Amplification from reference gene primers served as the basis for estimated nucleated cell counts. The assay was immunoSEQ multiplex PCR, and TCRdb's table has in-frame clones only and misses some. The D gene and trimming were derived from the DNA, and the V and J assignments and clone size from that table. Among 400,000 to 550,000 clones listed, roughly 87% were seen once. V lost 5 bases, J lost 1 base, and 11 bases lay in between. Germline CDR1 is SEHNR and CDR2 is FQNEAQ (reference sequence). This CDR3 contains 14 residues.

The V and J genes are TRBV7-9 and TRBJ1-1; maybe TRBD1 (6 bases). The sample comprised PBMCs or T cells enriched from blood (not recorded which). The sequence derives from a woman younger than 30 with acute COVID-19. CDR3 residues: CASSQQGKNTEAFF. In nucleotides, the CDR3 is TGTGCCAGCAGCCAACAGGGAAAGAACACTGAAGCTTTCTTT.